Below are 4 T cell receptor beta chains sequenced from a single sample in a study of blood T cell repertoires in COVID-19. Some clones are missing from TCRdb's copy, which holds only in-frame ones; the method was immunoSEQ multiplex PCR. In the table there are around 170,000 clones, about 74% of which are singletons. The sequenced sample consisted of peripheral blood. The receptor set was obtained from an elderly woman with acute or convalescent COVID-19.

This chain links TRBV9 with TRBJ2-1, with 7 bases that match TRBD2. Germline V gives CDR1 SGDLS, CDR2 YYNGEE. The CDR3 is 16 residues long. V was clipped by 3 bases and J by 0 bases; unmatched bases: 6. CDR3 amino acids: CASSARTSASYNEQFF. CDR3 bases: TGTGCCAGCAGCGCCCGTACTAGCGCCTCCTACAATGAGCAGTTCTTC.

V usage is TRBV19 and J usage is TRBJ2-7; TRBD2 matches 10 bases. The CDR3 has 15 amino acids. V lost 5 bases, J lost 2 bases, and 6 bases stayed unmatched. Germline V gene sequence: CDR1 LNHDA, CDR2 SQIVND (reference sequence). The CDR3 region is CASSDLAGATYEQYF. The CDR3 coding sequence is TGTGCCAGTAGTGACCTAGCGGGAGCAACCTACGAGCAGTACTTC.

This clone was counted a single time. The chain couples TRBV13 to TRBJ2-1; 13 positions agree with TRBD2. The CDR3 length is 17 residues. Germline CDR1 reads PRHDT; CDR2 reads FYEKMQ (reference sequence). Trimming took 6 bases from V and 2 from J; bases not matched to a gene: 7. CDR3 residues: CASSEETSGRTYNEQFF. Here the CDR3 DNA reads TGTGCCAGCAGTGAAGAGACTAGCGGGAGGACCTACAATGAGCAGTTCTTC. Combining the CDR3 with reference TRBV13 and TRBJ2-1 gives the whole variable domain AAGVIQSPRHLIKEKRETATLKCYPIPRHDTVYWYQQGPGQDPQFLISFYEKMQSDKGSIPDRFSAQQFSDYHSELNMSSLELGDSALYFCASSEETSGRTYNEQFFGPGTRLTVL.

The chain couples TRBV9 to TRBJ2-5; 7 nucleotides match TRBD1. The CDR3 sequence is 15 residues long. CDR1 and CDR2 (germline): SGDLS, YYNGEE. J was trimmed by 1 base and V by 4 bases; bases with no gene match: 7. The CDR3 DNA reads TGTGCCAGCAGCCGAAGGACAGGCTTCCAAGAGACCCAGTACTTC. It yields the protein CASSRRTGFQETQYF.